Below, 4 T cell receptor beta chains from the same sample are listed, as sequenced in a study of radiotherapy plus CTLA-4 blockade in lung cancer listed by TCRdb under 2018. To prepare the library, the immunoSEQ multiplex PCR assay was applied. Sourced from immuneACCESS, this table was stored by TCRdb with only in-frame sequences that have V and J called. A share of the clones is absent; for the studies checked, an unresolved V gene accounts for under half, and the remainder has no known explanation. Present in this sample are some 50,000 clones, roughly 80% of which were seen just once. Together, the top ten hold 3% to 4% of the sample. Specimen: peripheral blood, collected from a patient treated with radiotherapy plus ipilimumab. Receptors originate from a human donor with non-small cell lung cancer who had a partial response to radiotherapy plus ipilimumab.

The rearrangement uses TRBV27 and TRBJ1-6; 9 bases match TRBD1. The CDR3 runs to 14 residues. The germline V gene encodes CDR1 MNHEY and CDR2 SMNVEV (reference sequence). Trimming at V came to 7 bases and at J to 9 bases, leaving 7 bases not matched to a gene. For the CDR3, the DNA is TGTGCCAGCACTTCGGGACAGGGCAGTTCACCCCTCCACTTT. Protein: CASTSGQGSSPLHF.

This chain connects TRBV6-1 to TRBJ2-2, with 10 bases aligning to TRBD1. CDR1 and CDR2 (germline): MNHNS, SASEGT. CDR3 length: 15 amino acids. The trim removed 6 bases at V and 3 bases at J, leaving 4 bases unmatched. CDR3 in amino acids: CASRGQGGDTGELFF. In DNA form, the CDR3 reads TGTGCCAGCAGAGGACAGGGGGGGGACACCGGGGAGCTGTTTTTT.

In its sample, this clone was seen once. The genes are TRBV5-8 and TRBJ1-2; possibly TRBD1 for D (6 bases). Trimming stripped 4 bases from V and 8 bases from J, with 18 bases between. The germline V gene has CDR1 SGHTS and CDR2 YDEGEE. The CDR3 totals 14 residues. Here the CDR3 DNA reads TGTGCCAGCAGCACCCGAGCGGGGGGGCAAGGCTACACCTTC. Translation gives CASSTRAGGQGYTF. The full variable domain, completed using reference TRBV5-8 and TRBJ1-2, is EAGVTQSPTHLIKTRGQQATLRCSPISGHTSVYWYQQALGLGLQFLLWYDEGEERNRGNFPPRFSGRQFPNYSSELNVNALELEDSALYLCASSTRAGGQGYTFGSGTRLTVV.

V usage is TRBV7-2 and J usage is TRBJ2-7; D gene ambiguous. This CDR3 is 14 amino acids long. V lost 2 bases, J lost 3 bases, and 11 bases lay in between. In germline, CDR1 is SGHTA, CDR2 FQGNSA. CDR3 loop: CASSLNGQNYEQYF. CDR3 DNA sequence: TGTGCCAGCAGCTTAAATGGTCAGAACTACGAGCAGTACTTC.